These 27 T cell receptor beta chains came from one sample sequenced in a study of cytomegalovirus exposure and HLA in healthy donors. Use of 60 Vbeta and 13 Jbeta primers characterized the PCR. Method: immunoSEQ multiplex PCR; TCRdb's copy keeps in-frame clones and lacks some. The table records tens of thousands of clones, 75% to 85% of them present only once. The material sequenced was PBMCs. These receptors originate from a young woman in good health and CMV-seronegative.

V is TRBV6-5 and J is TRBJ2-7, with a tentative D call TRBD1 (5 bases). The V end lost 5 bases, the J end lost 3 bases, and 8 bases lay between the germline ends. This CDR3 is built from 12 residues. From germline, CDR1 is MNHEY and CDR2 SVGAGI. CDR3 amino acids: CASSRGHYEQYF. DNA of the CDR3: TGTGCCAGCAGTAGAGGACACTACGAGCAGTACTTC.

CDR3: CASSIFPAGSYEQYF. For the CDR3, the DNA is TGTGCCAGTAGTATATTCCCCGCAGGGTCCTACGAGCAGTACTTC. This chain joins TRBV19 and TRBJ2-5; maybe TRBD1 (5 bases). The end of the DNA aligns better with TRBJ2-7, so the J call may be wrong. CDR3 size: 15 residues. CDR1 and CDR2 from the germline V gene are LNHDA and SQIVND (reference sequence).

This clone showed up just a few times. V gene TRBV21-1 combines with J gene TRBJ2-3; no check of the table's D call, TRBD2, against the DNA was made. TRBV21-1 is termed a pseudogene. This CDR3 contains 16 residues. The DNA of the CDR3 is TGTGCCAGCAGCAAACTTGTGGGGACTAGATGGGATACGCAGTATTTT. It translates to CASSKLVGTRWDTQYF.

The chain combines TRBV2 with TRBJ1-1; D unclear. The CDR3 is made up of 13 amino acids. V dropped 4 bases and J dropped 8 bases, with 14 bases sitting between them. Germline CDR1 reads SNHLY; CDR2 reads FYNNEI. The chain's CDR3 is CASSGEAGGEAFF. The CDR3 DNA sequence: TGTGCCAGCAGTGGGGAGGCCGGAGGGGAAGCTTTCTTT.

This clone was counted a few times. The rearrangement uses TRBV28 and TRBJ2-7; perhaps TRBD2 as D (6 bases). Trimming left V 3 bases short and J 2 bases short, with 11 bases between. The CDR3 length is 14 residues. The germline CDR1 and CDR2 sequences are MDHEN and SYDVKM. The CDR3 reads CASSFGGRAYEQYF. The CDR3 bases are TGTGCCAGCAGTTTTGGAGGGAGAGCCTACGAGCAGTACTTC.

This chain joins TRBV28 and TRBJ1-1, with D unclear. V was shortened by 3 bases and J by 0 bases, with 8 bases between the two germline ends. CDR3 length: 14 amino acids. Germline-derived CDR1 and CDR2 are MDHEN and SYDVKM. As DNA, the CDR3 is TGTGCCAGCAGTTTTGGCTTAATGAACACTGAAGCTTTCTTT. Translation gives CASSFGLMNTEAFF.

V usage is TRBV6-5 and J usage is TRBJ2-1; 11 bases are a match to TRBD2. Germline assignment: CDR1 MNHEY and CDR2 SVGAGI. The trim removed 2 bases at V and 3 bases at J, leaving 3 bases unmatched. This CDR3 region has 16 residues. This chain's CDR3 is CASSYEGTSGYNEQFF. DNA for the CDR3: TGTGCCAGCAGTTACGAAGGGACTAGCGGCTACAATGAGCAGTTCTTC.

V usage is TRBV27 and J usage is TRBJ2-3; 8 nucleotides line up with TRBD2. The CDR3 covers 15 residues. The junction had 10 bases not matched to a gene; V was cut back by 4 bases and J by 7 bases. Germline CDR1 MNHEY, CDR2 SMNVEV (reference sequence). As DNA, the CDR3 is TGTGCCAGCAGTTCGCGAGCGGGAGTAAGAAATACGCAGTATTTT. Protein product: CASSSRAGVRNTQYF.

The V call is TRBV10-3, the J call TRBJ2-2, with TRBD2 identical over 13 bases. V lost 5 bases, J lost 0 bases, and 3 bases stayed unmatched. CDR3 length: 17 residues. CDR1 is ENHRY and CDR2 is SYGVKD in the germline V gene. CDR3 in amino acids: CAISTGLAGPNTGELFF. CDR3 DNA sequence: TGTGCCATCAGTACGGGACTAGCGGGACCGAACACCGGGGAGCTGTTTTTT.

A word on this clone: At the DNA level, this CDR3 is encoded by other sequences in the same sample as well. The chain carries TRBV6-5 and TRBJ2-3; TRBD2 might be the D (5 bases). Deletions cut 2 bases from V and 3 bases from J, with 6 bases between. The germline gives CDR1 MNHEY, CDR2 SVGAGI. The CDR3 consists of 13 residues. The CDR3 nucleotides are TGTGCCAGCAGTTACCCGGGAACAGATACGCAGTATTTT. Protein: CASSYPGTDTQYF.

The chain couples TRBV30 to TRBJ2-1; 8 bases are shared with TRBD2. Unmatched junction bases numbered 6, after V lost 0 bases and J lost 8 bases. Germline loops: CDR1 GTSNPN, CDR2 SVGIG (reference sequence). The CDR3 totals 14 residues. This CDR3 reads CAWSVGAGEDEQFF. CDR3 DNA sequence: TGTGCCTGGAGTGTTGGAGCGGGAGAGGATGAGCAGTTCTTC.

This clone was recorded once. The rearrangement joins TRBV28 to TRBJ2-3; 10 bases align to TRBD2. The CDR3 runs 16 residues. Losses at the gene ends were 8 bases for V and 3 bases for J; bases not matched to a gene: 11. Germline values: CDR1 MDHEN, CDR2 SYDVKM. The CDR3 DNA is TGTGCCAGCCGGGGTGAAGCGGGAGGGCAGACAGATACGCAGTATTTT. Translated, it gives CASRGEAGGQTDTQYF.

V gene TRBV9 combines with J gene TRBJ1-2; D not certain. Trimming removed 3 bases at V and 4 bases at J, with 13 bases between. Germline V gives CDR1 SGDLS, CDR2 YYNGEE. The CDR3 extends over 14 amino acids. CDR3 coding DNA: TGTGCCAGCAGCGGAGAGGGTAGCGGCTATGGCTACACCTTC. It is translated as CASSGEGSGYGYTF.

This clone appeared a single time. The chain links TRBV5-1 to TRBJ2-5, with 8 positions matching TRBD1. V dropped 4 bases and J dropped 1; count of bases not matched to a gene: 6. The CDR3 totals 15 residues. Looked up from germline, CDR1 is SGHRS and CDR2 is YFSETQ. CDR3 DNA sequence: TGCGCCAGCAGCACCGGACAGGGCAGCCAAGAGACCCAGTACTTC. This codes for CASSTGQGSQETQYF.

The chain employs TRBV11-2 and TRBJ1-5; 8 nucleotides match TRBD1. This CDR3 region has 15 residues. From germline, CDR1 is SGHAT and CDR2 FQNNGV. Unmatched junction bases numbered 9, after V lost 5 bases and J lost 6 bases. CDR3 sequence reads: CASSPQGGGIQPQHF. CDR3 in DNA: TGTGCCAGCAGCCCACAGGGGGGGGGAATTCAGCCCCAGCATTTT.

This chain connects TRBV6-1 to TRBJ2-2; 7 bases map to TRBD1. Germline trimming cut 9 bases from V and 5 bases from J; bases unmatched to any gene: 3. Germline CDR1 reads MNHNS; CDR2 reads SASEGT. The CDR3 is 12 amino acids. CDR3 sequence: CASTTGTGELFF. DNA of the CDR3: TGTGCCAGTACGACAGGGACCGGGGAGCTGTTTTTT.

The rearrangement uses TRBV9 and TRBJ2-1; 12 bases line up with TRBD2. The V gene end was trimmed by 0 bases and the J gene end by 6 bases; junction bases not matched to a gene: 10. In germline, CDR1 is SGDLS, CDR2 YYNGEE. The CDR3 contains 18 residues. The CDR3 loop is CASSVDPRGTSGPNEQFF. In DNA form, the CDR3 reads TGTGCCAGCAGCGTAGACCCCCGGGGGACTAGCGGGCCCAATGAGCAGTTCTTC.

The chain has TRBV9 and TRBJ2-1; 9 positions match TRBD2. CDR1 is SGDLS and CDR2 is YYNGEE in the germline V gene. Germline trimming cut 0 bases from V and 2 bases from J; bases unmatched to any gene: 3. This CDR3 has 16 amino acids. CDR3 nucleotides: TGTGCCAGCAGCGTAGGTCTAGCGGGAACCTACAATGAGCAGTTCTTC. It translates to CASSVGLAGTYNEQFF.

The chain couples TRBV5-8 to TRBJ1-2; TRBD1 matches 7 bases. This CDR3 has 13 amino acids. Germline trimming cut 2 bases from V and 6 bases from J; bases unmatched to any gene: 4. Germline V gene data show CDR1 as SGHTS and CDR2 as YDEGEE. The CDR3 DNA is TGTGCCAGCAGCTTATACAGGGGCAATGGCTACACCTTC. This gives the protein CASSLYRGNGYTF.

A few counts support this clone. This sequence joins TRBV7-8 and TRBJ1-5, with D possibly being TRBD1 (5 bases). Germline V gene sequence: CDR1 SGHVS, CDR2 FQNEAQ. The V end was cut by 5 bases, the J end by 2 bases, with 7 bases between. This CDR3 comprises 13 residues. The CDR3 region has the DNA TGTGCCAGCAGCCAAGGGGGCAATCAGCCCCAGCATTTT. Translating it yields CASSQGGNQPQHF.

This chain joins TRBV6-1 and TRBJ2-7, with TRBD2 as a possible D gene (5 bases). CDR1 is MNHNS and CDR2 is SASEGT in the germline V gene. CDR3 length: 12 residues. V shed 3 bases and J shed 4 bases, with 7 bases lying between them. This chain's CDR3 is CASSEGEYEQYF. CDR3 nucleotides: TGTGCCAGCAGTGAGGGAGAGTACGAGCAGTACTTC.

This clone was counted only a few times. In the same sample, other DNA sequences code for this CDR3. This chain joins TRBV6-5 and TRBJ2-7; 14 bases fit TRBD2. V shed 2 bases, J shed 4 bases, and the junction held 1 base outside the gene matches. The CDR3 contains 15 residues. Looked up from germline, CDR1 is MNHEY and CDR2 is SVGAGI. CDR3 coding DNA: TGTGCCAGCAGTTACGGGACTAGCGGGAGTTACGAGCAGTACTTC. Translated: CASSYGTSGSYEQYF.

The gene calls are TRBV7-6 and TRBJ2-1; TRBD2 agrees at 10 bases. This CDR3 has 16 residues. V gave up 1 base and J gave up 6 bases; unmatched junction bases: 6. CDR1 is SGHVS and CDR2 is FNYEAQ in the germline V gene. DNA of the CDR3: TGTGCCAGCAGCTTAGAGGCTAGCGGGAGTCGCAATGAGCAGTTCTTC. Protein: CASSLEASGSRNEQFF.

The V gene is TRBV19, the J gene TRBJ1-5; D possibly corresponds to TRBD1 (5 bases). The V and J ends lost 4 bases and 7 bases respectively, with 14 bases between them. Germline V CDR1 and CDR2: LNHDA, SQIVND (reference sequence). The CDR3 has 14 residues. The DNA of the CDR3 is TGTGCCAGTAGTACGGGACCGGCGGGACAGCCCCAGCATTTT. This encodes CASSTGPAGQPQHF.

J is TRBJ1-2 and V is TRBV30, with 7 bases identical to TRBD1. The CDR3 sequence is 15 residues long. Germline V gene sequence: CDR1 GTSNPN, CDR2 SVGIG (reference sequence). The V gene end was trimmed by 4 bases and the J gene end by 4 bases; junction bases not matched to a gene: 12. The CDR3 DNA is TGTGCCTGGAAGGGCCTGGGACAGACCCTCTATGGCTACACCTTC. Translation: CAWKGLGQTLYGYTF.

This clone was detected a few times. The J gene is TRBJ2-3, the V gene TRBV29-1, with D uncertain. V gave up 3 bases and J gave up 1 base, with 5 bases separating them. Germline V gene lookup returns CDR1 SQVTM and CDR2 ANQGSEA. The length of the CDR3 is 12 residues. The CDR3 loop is CSVDSGTDTQYF. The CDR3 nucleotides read TGCAGCGTTGACTCCGGCACAGATACGCAGTATTTT.

CDR3 amino acids: CSVGGGIGGLHEQFF. Here the CDR3 DNA reads TGCAGCGTCGGGGGGGGTATTGGGGGGCTCCATGAGCAGTTCTTC. The rearrangement uses TRBV29-1 and TRBJ2-1, with 8 positions matching TRBD2. Germline-derived CDR1 and CDR2 are SQVTM and ANQGSEA. Trimming removed 6 bases from V and 8 bases from J; junction bases left unmatched: 15. CDR3 length: 15 amino acids.